A selection of T cell receptor beta chains follows, all from one sample in a study of shared clonotypes between healthy human individuals. Profiling relied on immunoSEQ multiplex PCR, and the TCRdb table lists in-frame clones only, not all of them. The sample includes roughly 1,500,000 clones, 95% to 99% seen only once; the top ten take approximately 0.44%. Sequencing was performed on naive CD4+ T cells sorted from blood. Every receptor here comes from a man aged 30 to 39 in good health. Each CDR3 is given with its conserved first and last residue. A D gene is named only where the DNA matches it firmly. Some rows have no size entry. The others give once, few or many, or a class for an expanded clone.

j_call | clone_size | d_call | v_call | cdr3_nt | cdr3_aa
TRBJ1-3 | - | - | TRBV18 | TGTGCCAGCTCACCGACTACGTCTGGAAACACCATATATTTT | CASSPTTSGNTIYF
TRBJ2-7 | - | - | TRBV29-1 | TGCAGCGTGGGGGGGCCCTACGAGCAGTACTTC | CSVGGPYEQYF
TRBJ1-5 | - | - | TRBV27 | TGTGCCAGCAGGATACAGGGTACGAGCAATCAGCCCCAGCATTTT | CASRIQGTSNQPQHF
TRBJ1-2 | - | TRBD1 | TRBV10-3 | TGTGCCATCAAGAGCCCGGGACAGGGGAGTGCTAACTATGGCTACACCTTC | CAIKSPGQGSANYGYTF
TRBJ2-3 | - | - | TRBV27 | TGTGCCAGCAGTTTATTGAACACAGATACGCAGTATTTT | CASSLLNTDTQYF
TRBJ2-1 | - | TRBD1 | TRBV23-1 | TGCGCCACCGGACAGGGAGATAGCTACAATGAGCAGTTCTTC | CATGQGDSYNEQFF
TRBJ1-1 | once | - | TRBV28 | TGTGCCAGCAGTCCCACTGTGAACACTGAAGCTTTCTTT | CASSPTVNTEAFF
TRBJ2-3 | - | TRBD2 | TRBV4-1 | TGCGCCAGCAGCCAAGGACTAGCAAGTGGGACAGATACGCAGTATTTT | CASSQGLASGTDTQYF
TRBJ2-3 | - | TRBD2 | TRBV18 | TGTGCCAGCTCAAGTGGACTAGCGGGAGCAGATACGCAGTATTTT | CASSSGLAGADTQYF
TRBJ2-1 | - | - | TRBV29-1 | TGCAGCGTTGTCCCGGGGGCATGGACTGATGAGCAGTTCTTC | CSVVPGAWTDEQFF
TRBJ2-1 | - | TRBD2 | TRBV5-4 | TGTGCCAGCAGCTTCCATTTACTAGCGAGCTCCTACAATGAGCAGTTCTTC | CASSFHLLASSYNEQFF
TRBJ2-7 | - | - | TRBV5-1 | TGCGCCAGCAGCTCACGGGTTCCACCGGAGCAGTACTTC | CASSSRVPPEQYF
TRBJ2-7 | - | - | TRBV7-9 | TGTGCCAGCAGCTTAGCCAGGGGTAGTTCCGTTAGCTCCTACGAGCAGTACTTC | CASSLARGSSVSSYEQYF
TRBJ2-1 | - | TRBD2 | TRBV6-1 | TGTGCCAGCAGGGGGGGACTAGCGGGAGGTGCGTTCTTC | CASRGGLAGGAFF
TRBJ2-3 | once | - | TRBV5-6 | TGTGCCAGCAGCTTGCCAGGGAGTTTAGCTACGCAGTATTTT | CASSLPGSLATQYF
TRBJ2-1 | - | - | TRBV20-1 | TGCAGTGCCCCCGTAGTTAATGAGCAGTTCTTC | CSAPVVNEQFF
TRBJ2-3 | - | - | TRBV5-1 | TGCGCCAGCAGCTTGGAGGGGCCGGCAGATACGCAGTATTTT | CASSLEGPADTQYF
TRBJ2-5 | - | - | TRBV5-8 | TGTGCCAACAGCTTTAATCAGAGGGAGACCCAGTACTTC | CANSFNQRETQYF
TRBJ2-7 | once | TRBD1 | TRBV5-1 | TGCGCCAGCAGCCGCTCCGGGACAGGGGTATACGAGCAGTACTTC | CASSRSGTGVYEQYF
TRBJ2-1 | - | - | TRBV15 | TGTGCCACCAGCAGAGGAGAAGGAACCATGCACGATGAGCAGTTCTTC | CATSRGEGTMHDEQFF
TRBJ2-7 | - | TRBD1 | TRBV6-1 | TGTGCCAGCAGCGGGACAGGGGGCTTTGAGGAGCAGTACTTC | CASSGTGGFEEQYF
TRBJ2-1 | - | TRBD2 | TRBV27 | TGTGCCAGCAGTTCTCTGGGACTAGCGGCCCAACTTCCGCAGTTCTTC | CASSSLGLAAQLPQFF
TRBJ1-4 | - | TRBD1 | TRBV28 | TGTGCCAGCAGTCAACAGGGGGACAATGAAAAACTGTTTTTT | CASSQQGDNEKLFF
TRBJ1-1 | - | - | TRBV5-1 | TGCGCCAGCAAAAGAGACGGGTTAAACACTGAAGCTTTCTTT | CASKRDGLNTEAFF
TRBJ2-5 | - | - | TRBV20-1 | TGCAGTGCTCCTGGGCAAGAGACCCAGTACTTC | CSAPGQETQYF
TRBJ1-5 | - | - | TRBV7-9 | TGTGCCAGCAGCCAGTACCCTTCACGAGATCCACCTCAGCCCCAGCATTTT | CASSQYPSRDPPQPQHF
TRBJ2-3 | once | TRBD2 | TRBV7-2 | TGTGCCAGCAGCTTAATAGCGGGAGGGCGAGGAGATACGCAGTATTTT | CASSLIAGGRGDTQYF
TRBJ1-5 | - | TRBD1 | TRBV6-6 | TGTGCCAGCAGTCTCGACAGGGGGCGCAATCAGCCCCAGCATTTT | CASSLDRGRNQPQHF
TRBJ1-1 | - | - | TRBV9 | TGTGCCAGCAGCCCTCGCAGGGACACTGAAGCTTTCTTT | CASSPRRDTEAFF
TRBJ1-4 | - | - | TRBV7-6 | TGTGCCAGCAATGGCCCTAATGAAAAACTGTTTTTT | CASNGPNEKLFF
TRBJ2-3 | - | - | TRBV18 | TGTGCCAGCTCACCACCGCGGACCACAGATACGCAGTATTTT | CASSPPRTTDTQYF
TRBJ2-3 | - | - | TRBV29-1 | TGCAGCGTTGGCAGGCTTGGCACAGATACGCAGTATTTT | CSVGRLGTDTQYF
TRBJ2-5 | - | TRBD1 | TRBV30 | TGTGCCTGGAGTGTACTGGACAGGGGTGTTGAGACCCAGTACTTC | CAWSVLDRGVETQYF